Following are 25 T cell receptor beta chains from one sample sequenced in a study of shared T cell receptors in the human thymus. Data came from immunoSEQ multiplex PCR; TCRdb stores just in-frame clones and leaves some out. The table shows a few hundred thousand clones, with approximately 95% occurring only once. Source material: thymocytes. The receptors were gathered from a human donor.

V and J are TRBV9 and TRBJ1-1; TRBD1 might be the D (6 bases). Germline V gene lookup returns CDR1 SGDLS and CDR2 YYNGEE. Trimming shortened V by 6 bases and J by 5 bases, and 17 bases separated the two germline ends. This CDR3 is 14 amino acids long. The CDR3 region is CASTSYGGRTEAFF. CDR3 nucleotides: TGTGCCAGCACCTCATACGGGGGCAGAACTGAAGCTTTCTTT.

The V gene is TRBV28, the J gene TRBJ2-1, with 7 bases identical to TRBD2. Germline assignment: CDR1 MDHEN and CDR2 SYDVKM. The CDR3 is 17 amino acids. V trimming: 3 bases; J trimming: 9 bases; junction bases outside the gene matches: 17. CDR3 nucleotides: TGTGCCAGCAGTTTTCGTGGTAGCGGGTTAAGAGGCGGTGAGCAGTTCTTC. It encodes CASSFRGSGLRGGEQFF.

The chain employs TRBV5-1 and TRBJ2-3, with TRBD2 matching 12 bases. With 4 bases clipped from V and 4 bases from J, the junction kept 4 bases outside the gene matches. CDR1 is SGHRS, CDR2 YFSETQ, per germline. CDR3 length: 15 amino acids. The CDR3 spells CASSPTSGRPDTQYF. CDR3 bases: TGCGCCAGCAGCCCCACTAGCGGGAGGCCAGATACGCAGTATTTT.

The chain carries TRBV7-8 and TRBJ2-3; tentatively, D is TRBD2 (5 bases). Trimming cost V 1 base and J 3 bases, with 14 bases left between them. This CDR3 has 16 amino acids. Germline V gene lookup returns CDR1 SGHVS and CDR2 FQNEAQ. CDR3 protein: CASSLVRFSETDTQYF. Here the CDR3 DNA reads TGTGCCAGCAGCTTAGTACGGTTTAGCGAAACAGATACGCAGTATTTT.

CDR3 sequence reads: CASSSSSPASGSYEQYF. The CDR3 DNA follows: TGTGCCAGCAGTTCCTCCTCCCCGGCTAGCGGGAGTTACGAGCAGTACTTC. The chain links TRBV28 to TRBJ2-7; 10 bases align to TRBD2. Trimming removed 4 bases from V and 4 bases from J; junction bases left unmatched: 13. Germline lookup yields CDR1 MDHEN and CDR2 SYDVKM. The CDR3 consists of 17 residues.

This chain connects TRBV5-1 to TRBJ2-1; 7 bases are shared with TRBD1. From germline, CDR1 is SGHRS and CDR2 YFSETQ. The CDR3 runs to 15 residues. The ends lost 2 bases at V and 4 bases at J; junction bases unmatched: 6. The CDR3 spells CASSFNGDSYNEQFF. The CDR3 region has the DNA TGCGCCAGCAGCTTCAATGGGGACAGTTACAATGAGCAGTTCTTC.

The chain uses TRBV5-6 and TRBJ1-5; tentative D call: TRBD1 (5 bases). This CDR3 has 15 residues. Per germline, CDR1 SGHDT and CDR2 YYEEEE. The V end was cut by 4 bases, the J end by 0 bases, with 11 bases between. For the CDR3, the DNA is TGTGCCAGCAGCCCTGGGGACGATAGCAATCAGCCCCAGCATTTT. It specifies CASSPGDDSNQPQHF.

The J gene is TRBJ2-4, the V gene TRBV7-2; D is tentatively TRBD1 or TRBD2 (6 bases each). This CDR3 is built from 17 residues. Per the germline V gene, CDR1 is SGHTA and CDR2 is FQGNSA. V was trimmed by 1 base and J by 6 bases, leaving 19 bases between them. In DNA, the CDR3 is TGTGCCAGCAGCTTAGAGGGGTGGGGGGACATATTAAACATTCAGTACTTC. It encodes CASSLEGWGDILNIQYF.

The chain uses TRBV5-6 and TRBJ1-5; 11 nucleotides agree with TRBD1. The CDR3 has 18 residues. Germline CDR1 is SGHDT and CDR2 is YYEEEE. Unmatched junction bases numbered 9, after V lost 0 bases and J lost 4 bases. The CDR3 sequence is CASSLGPDRGLRNQPQHF. CDR3 in DNA: TGTGCCAGCAGCTTGGGTCCGGACAGGGGGCTACGGAATCAGCCCCAGCATTTT.

The chain uses TRBV5-1 and TRBJ2-5; D is uncertain. The germline V gene has CDR1 SGHRS and CDR2 YFSETQ. This CDR3 spans 15 amino acids. Deletions cut 0 bases from V and 0 bases from J, with 9 bases between. The CDR3 DNA reads TGCGCCAGCAGCTTGGACCAATACGACCAAGAGACCCAGTACTTC. This sequence encodes CASSLDQYDQETQYF. The full variable domain, rest sourced from reference TRBV5-1 and TRBJ2-5, is KAGVTQTPRYLIKTRGQQVTLSCSPISGHRSVSWYQQTPGQGLQFLFEYFSETQRNKGNFPGRFSGRQFSNSRSEMNVSTLELGDSALYLCASSLDQYDQETQYFGPGTRLLVL.

The chain is built from TRBV7-9 and TRBJ1-6; 7 bases agree with TRBD1. The germline CDR1 and CDR2 sequences are SEHNR and FQNEAQ (reference sequence). With 3 bases clipped from V and 8 bases from J, the junction kept 4 bases outside the gene matches. The CDR3 runs to 14 residues. CDR3 sequence reads: CASSFDRDHSPLHF. The CDR3 DNA is TGTGCCAGCAGCTTCGACAGGGACCATTCACCCCTCCACTTT.

V usage is TRBV5-6 and J usage is TRBJ1-4; D gene uncertain. The CDR3 loop spans 14 amino acids. Germline V lookup: CDR1 SGHDT, CDR2 YYEEEE. The germline V and J ends were trimmed by 2 bases and 3 bases, with 8 bases remaining between them. The CDR3 loop reads CASSFGPPNEKLFF. CDR3 nucleotides: TGTGCCAGCAGCTTTGGGCCTCCTAATGAAAAACTGTTTTTT.

This clone came up a few times. The chain has TRBV6-1 and TRBJ1-1, with D tentatively TRBD1 (6 bases). The CDR3 consists of 15 residues. Germline CDR1 reads MNHNS; CDR2 reads SASEGT. V was trimmed by 8 bases and J by 6 bases, leaving 22 bases between them. For the CDR3, the DNA is TGTGCCAGCCGAAAATTTAGGACAGATTGGGCTGAAGCTTTCTTT. It specifies CASRKFRTDWAEAFF.

V usage is TRBV29-1 and J usage is TRBJ2-5; D may correspond to TRBD1 or TRBD2 (7 bases each). The CDR3 has 14 residues. V dropped 4 bases and J dropped 5 bases, with 17 bases sitting between them. Germline CDR1 is SQVTM and CDR2 is ANQGSEA. This chain's CDR3 is CSVGGREGAETQYF. The CDR3 coding sequence is TGCAGCGTTGGGGGCAGGGAGGGGGCGGAGACCCAGTACTTC.

The rearrangement joins TRBV28 to TRBJ2-7; 9 nucleotides match TRBD2. V was pared by 7 bases and J by 2 bases, with 12 bases of the junction left unmatched. This CDR3 is 16 amino acids long. Per germline, CDR1 MDHEN and CDR2 SYDVKM. The CDR3 loop is CASTQYLAGATYEQYF. The CDR3 nucleotides read TGTGCCAGCACCCAATACTTAGCGGGGGCTACCTACGAGCAGTACTTC.

This clone was seen once. The DNA of the CDR3 is TGTGCCTGGAGGGGACAGGGGGGGAAGCAGTACTTC. It encodes CAWRGQGGKQYF. The chain has TRBV30 and TRBJ2-7, with TRBD1 matching 11 bases. Trimming took 3 bases from V and 8 from J; bases not matched to a gene: 3. Germline V gene sequence: CDR1 GTSNPN, CDR2 SVGIG (reference sequence). There are 12 residues in the CDR3.

The rearrangement joins TRBV5-6 to TRBJ2-1, with D perhaps given as TRBD1 or TRBD2 (5 bases each). The germline V gene has CDR1 SGHDT and CDR2 YYEEEE. The V end was cut by 3 bases, the J end by 2 bases, with 15 bases between. This CDR3 has 16 amino acids. The CDR3 loop is CASSSPDGAPYNEQFF. The CDR3, as DNA: TGTGCCAGCAGCTCCCCTGACGGGGCCCCCTACAATGAGCAGTTCTTC.

The chain is built from TRBV7-2 and TRBJ2-7, with 11 bases lining up with TRBD2. There are 18 residues in the CDR3. Germline-derived CDR1 and CDR2 are SGHTA and FQGNSA. The ends lost 1 base at V and 1 base at J; junction bases unmatched: 9. The CDR3 here is CASSLGTSGSSWSYEQYF. The CDR3 nucleotides read TGTGCCAGCAGCTTAGGTACTAGCGGGAGTAGTTGGTCCTACGAGCAGTACTTC.

Here the CDR3 DNA reads TGTGCCAGCAGTCTCCCCCGGGACGGGTCCTACAATGAGCAGTTCTTC. It codes for CASSLPRDGSYNEQFF. The rearrangement joins TRBV27 to TRBJ2-1; either TRBD1 or TRBD2 may supply D (5 bases each). CDR1 and CDR2 (germline): MNHEY, SMNVEV (reference sequence). The V end was cut by 5 bases, the J end by 1 base, with 15 bases between. This CDR3 is built from 16 residues.

J is TRBJ1-4 and V is TRBV7-6; possible D gene TRBD1, 5 bases. The length of the CDR3 is 13 residues. With 3 bases removed from V and 7 bases from J, the gap between germline ends came to 9 bases. The germline CDR1 and CDR2 sequences are SGHVS and FNYEAQ. CDR3 bases: TGTGCCAGCAGCTTGGGACTGACTGAAAAACTGTTTTTT. Its translation is CASSLGLTEKLFF.

The chain links TRBV19 to TRBJ1-5; a possible D gene is TRBD1 (6 bases). The CDR3 sequence is 17 residues long. Germline V CDR1 and CDR2: LNHDA, SQIVND (reference sequence). Trimming cost V 6 bases and J 0 bases, with 18 bases left between them. In DNA form, the CDR3 reads TGTGCCAGTAGGGGATGGACAGACGAAGATAGCAATCAGCCCCAGCATTTT. Its translation: CASRGWTDEDSNQPQHF.

V is TRBV6-1 and J is TRBJ1-2; D gene ambiguous. The V gene lost 4 bases and the J gene lost 1 base, with 10 bases spanning the gap. The germline V gene has CDR1 MNHNS and CDR2 SASEGT. This CDR3 region has 14 residues. The CDR3, as DNA: TGTGCCAGCAGTGTAGAACTGCTTAACTATGGCTACACCTTC. Its translation: CASSVELLNYGYTF.

The J gene is TRBJ2-1, the V gene TRBV10-1; either TRBD1 or TRBD2 may fit D (5 bases each). V was cut by 2 bases and J by 12 bases, with 8 bases left in between. This CDR3 has 11 residues. Germline V CDR1 and CDR2: WNHNN, SYGVQD (reference sequence). The CDR3 DNA follows: TGCGCCAGCAGTGAGAAGGGGAGGCAGTTCTTC. Amino acid sequence: CASSEKGRQFF.

V usage is TRBV10-3 and J usage is TRBJ2-5, with 7 bases that match TRBD1. The germline gives CDR1 ENHRY, CDR2 SYGVKD. Losses at the gene ends were 6 bases for V and 1 base for J; bases not matched to a gene: 2. CDR3 length: 13 residues. The CDR3 DNA reads as TGTGCCATCAGGGACAGGCGCCAAGAGACCCAGTACTTC. This sequence encodes CAIRDRRQETQYF.

The chain recombines TRBV7-9 with TRBJ1-1; TRBD1 aligns across 10 bases. Germline loops: CDR1 SEHNR, CDR2 FQNEAQ (reference sequence). V lost 5 bases and J lost 5; bases outside the gene matches: 5. The length of the CDR3 is 14 residues. In DNA, the CDR3 is TGTGCCAGCAGCCCAACGGACAGGGGGACTGAAGCTTTCTTT. Its protein is CASSPTDRGTEAFF.